The rows below give T cell receptor beta chains drawn from one sample of a study of T cells after posttransplantation cyclophosphamide. Here immunoSEQ multiplex PCR was the method, and the copy in TCRdb shows in-frame clones only, minus some. The sample lists 40,000 to 45,000 clones, none appearing once, the ten largest making up roughly 2%. Material: PBMCs. The receptor source for this set is a man in his forties or fifties in good health, CMV-negative, and a related stem cell transplant donor. Each CDR3 is given with its conserved first and last residue. A D gene is named only where the DNA matches it firmly. Some rows mark clone size as missing; the rest say once, few, many or name a class of expanded clone.

clone size	D gene	V gene	J gene	CDR3 protein	CDR3 DNA
many	NA	TRBV5-1	TRBJ2-2	CASSQAGANTGELFF	TGCGCCAGCAGCCAAGCGGGCGCGAACACCGGGGAGCTGTTTTTT
NA	TRBD2	TRBV19	TRBJ2-1	CASSKAGGGGSYNEQFF	TGTGCCAGTAGTAAAGCGGGAGGGGGGGGCTCCTACAATGAGCAGTTCTTC
many	NA	TRBV11-3	TRBJ2-1	CASSLHEGNEQFF	TGTGCCAGCAGCTTGCACGAGGGCAATGAGCAGTTCTTC
few	TRBD1	TRBV6-5	TRBJ1-6	CATKGQINSPLHF	TGTGCCACTAAGGGACAGATTAATTCACCCCTCCACTTT
many	NA	TRBV5-1	TRBJ2-5	CASSLVLEETQYF	TGCGCCAGCAGCTTGGTTCTTGAAGAGACCCAGTACTTC
NA	NA	TRBV7-9	TRBJ1-5	CASSLGGINQPQHF	TGTGCCAGCAGCCTCGGGGGGATCAATCAGCCCCAGCATTTT
many	NA	TRBV13	TRBJ2-7	CASSHPHGAGEQYF	TGTGCCAGCAGCCATCCCCACGGAGCCGGGGAGCAGTACTTC
many	NA	TRBV19	TRBJ1-5	CASSALGTQGKRPQHF	TGTGCCAGTAGTGCACTTGGAACTCAGGGGAAACGGCCCCAGCATTTT
few	NA	TRBV7-9	TRBJ1-1	CASMRVPENTEAFF	TGTGCCAGCATGAGGGTTCCGGAGAACACTGAAGCTTTCTTT
many	TRBD1	TRBV7-9	TRBJ2-1	CASSLGQGNYNEQFF	TGTGCCAGCAGCTTAGGACAGGGGAACTACAATGAGCAGTTCTTC
few	TRBD1	TRBV30	TRBJ1-2	CAWSGTDRKDTF	TGTGCCTGGAGCGGGACAGACAGAAAGGACACCTTC
many	TRBD1	TRBV19	TRBJ1-5	CASSVLRDRVFGNQPQHF	TGTGCCAGTAGTGTCCTCCGGGACAGGGTGTTCGGCAATCAGCCCCAGCATTTT
many	NA	TRBV18	TRBJ2-3	CASSPSGDTQYF	TGTGCCAGCTCACCCTCGGGGGATACGCAGTATTTT
many	TRBD1	TRBV4-1	TRBJ2-4	CASSLRTGSSGENIQYF	TGCGCCAGCAGCCTACGGACAGGGTCAAGTGGGGAAAACATTCAGTACTTC
many	NA	TRBV7-3	TRBJ2-1	CASSLTPGYNEQFF	TGTGCCAGCAGCTTAACCCCGGGATACAATGAGCAGTTCTTC
few	NA	TRBV19	TRBJ2-3	CASRPPGARDTQYF	TGTGCCAGTAGGCCCCCAGGGGCTAGAGATACGCAGTATTTT